These 3 T cell receptor beta chains came from one sample sequenced in a study of cytomegalovirus exposure and HLA in healthy donors. Primers included in the PCR were 60 Vbeta and 13 Jbeta primers. The assay was immunoSEQ multiplex PCR, and TCRdb's table has in-frame clones only and misses some. The sample includes about 100,000 clones, 74% of them seen just once. Sequencing was carried out using PBMCs. All receptors derive from a man over 45 in good health and CMV-seropositive.

This rearrangement joins TRBV2 to TRBJ1-1; no definite D call. In germline, CDR1 is SNHLY, CDR2 FYNNEI. There are 11 residues in the CDR3. V lost 4 bases to trimming and J lost 11 bases, with 11 bases between them. CDR3 coding DNA: TGTGCCAGCAGTGGCGGGTACCAGGCTTTCTTT. Its protein is CASSGGYQAFF.

There are a few counts of this clone. The rearrangement joins TRBV2 to TRBJ1-1, with 9 bases identical to TRBD1. Trimming at V came to 6 bases and at J to 4 bases, leaving 12 bases not matched to a gene. CDR3 size: 16 residues. CDR1 and CDR2 from the germline V gene are SNHLY and FYNNEI. The CDR3 nucleotides are TGTGCCAGCAGGGGAAATTACAGGGGGCGCGGCACTGAAGCTTTCTTT. The encoded protein is CASRGNYRGRGTEAFF.

This chain uses TRBV7-8 with TRBJ1-5; maybe TRBD1 (5 bases). The CDR3 contains 15 residues. The germline V and J ends were trimmed by 7 bases and 4 bases, with 17 bases remaining between them. Germline CDR1 reads SGHVS; CDR2 reads FQNEAQ. DNA of the CDR3: TGTGCCAGCACCGACGGGGGGGGAAATAATCAGCCCCAGCATTTT. Its protein is CASTDGGGNNQPQHF.